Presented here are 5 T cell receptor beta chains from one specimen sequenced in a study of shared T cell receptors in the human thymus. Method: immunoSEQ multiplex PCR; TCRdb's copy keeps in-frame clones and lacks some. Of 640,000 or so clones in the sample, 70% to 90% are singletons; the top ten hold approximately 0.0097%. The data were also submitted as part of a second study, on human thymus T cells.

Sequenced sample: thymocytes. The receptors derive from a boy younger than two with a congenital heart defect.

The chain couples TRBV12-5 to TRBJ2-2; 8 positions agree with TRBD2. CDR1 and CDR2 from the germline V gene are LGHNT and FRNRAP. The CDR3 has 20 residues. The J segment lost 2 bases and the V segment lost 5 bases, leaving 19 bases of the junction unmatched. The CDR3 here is CASGPRRGAGGSPNTGELFF. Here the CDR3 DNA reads TGTGCTAGTGGTCCCCGCAGAGGGGCGGGAGGATCTCCCAACACCGGGGAGCTGTTTTTT.

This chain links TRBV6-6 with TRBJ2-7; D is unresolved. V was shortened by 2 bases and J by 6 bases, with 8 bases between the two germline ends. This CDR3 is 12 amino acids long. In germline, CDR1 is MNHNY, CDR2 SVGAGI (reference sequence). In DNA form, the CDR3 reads TGTGCCAGCAGTTACGTTCCGGGCGAGCAGTACTTC. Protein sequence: CASSYVPGEQYF.

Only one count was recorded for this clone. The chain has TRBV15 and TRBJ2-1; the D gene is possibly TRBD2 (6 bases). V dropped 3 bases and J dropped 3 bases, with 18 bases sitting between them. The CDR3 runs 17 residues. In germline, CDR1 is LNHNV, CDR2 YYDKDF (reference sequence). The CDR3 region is CATSRKGGGVNYNEQFF. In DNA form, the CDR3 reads TGTGCCACCAGCAGGAAGGGTGGAGGGGTAAACTACAATGAGCAGTTCTTC.

This chain's CDR3 is CAISESRSRRGAYGYTF. DNA for the CDR3: TGTGCCATCAGTGAGTCACGCTCTCGTAGGGGCGCCTATGGCTACACCTTC. The V gene is TRBV10-3, the J gene TRBJ1-2; D perhaps matches TRBD1 (5 bases). Trimming removed 0 bases at V and 4 bases at J, with 18 bases between. This CDR3 contains 17 residues. In germline, CDR1 is ENHRY, CDR2 SYGVKD.

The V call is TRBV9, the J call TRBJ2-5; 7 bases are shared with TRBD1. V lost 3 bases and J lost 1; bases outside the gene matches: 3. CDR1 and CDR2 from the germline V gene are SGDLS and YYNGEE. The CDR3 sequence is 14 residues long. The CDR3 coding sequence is TGTGCCAGCAGCGCCCACAGGGGCCAAGAGACCCAGTACTTC. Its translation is CASSAHRGQETQYF.